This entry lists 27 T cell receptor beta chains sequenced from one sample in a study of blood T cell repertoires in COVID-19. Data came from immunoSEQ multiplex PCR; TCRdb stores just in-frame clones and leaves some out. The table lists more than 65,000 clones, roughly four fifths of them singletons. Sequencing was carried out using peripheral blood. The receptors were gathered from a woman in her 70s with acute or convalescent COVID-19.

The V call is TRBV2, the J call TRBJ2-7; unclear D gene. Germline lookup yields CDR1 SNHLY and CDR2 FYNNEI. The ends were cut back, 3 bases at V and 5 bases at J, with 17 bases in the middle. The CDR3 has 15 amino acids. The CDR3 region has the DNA TGTGCCAGCAGTGACTCGGGTATGGCTGTTAACGAGCAGTACTTC. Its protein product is CASSDSGMAVNEQYF.

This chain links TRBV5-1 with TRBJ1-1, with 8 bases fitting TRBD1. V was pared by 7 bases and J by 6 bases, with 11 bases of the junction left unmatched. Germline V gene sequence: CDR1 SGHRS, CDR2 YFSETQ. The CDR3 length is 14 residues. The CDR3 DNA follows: TGCGCCAGCTCCCCCCGGCAGGGGGCTGCTGAAGCTTTCTTT. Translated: CASSPRQGAAEAFF.

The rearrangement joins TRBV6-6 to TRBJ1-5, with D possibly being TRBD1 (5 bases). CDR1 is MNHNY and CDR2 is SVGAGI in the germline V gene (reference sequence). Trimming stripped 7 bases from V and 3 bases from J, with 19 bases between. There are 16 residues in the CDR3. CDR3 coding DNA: TGTGCCAGCAAGACCCAGAAAGGGGTCTACAATCAGCCCCAGCATTTT. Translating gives CASKTQKGVYNQPQHF.

The CDR3 DNA sequence: TGCAGCGGCGTAACAGGGAACACCATATATTTT. Residues: CSGVTGNTIYF. This chain uses TRBV29-1 with TRBJ1-3, with a weak D call TRBD1 (6 bases). The CDR3 runs to 11 residues. The V and J ends lost 7 bases and 7 bases respectively, with 11 bases between them. The germline V gene has CDR1 SQVTM and CDR2 ANQGSEA. Full variable domain (outside the CDR3, taken from reference TRBV29-1 and TRBJ1-3): SAVISQKPSRDICQRGTSLTIQCQVDSQVTMMFWYRQQPGQSLTLIATANQGSEATYESGFVIDKFPISRPNLTFSTLTVSNMSPEDSSIYLCSGVTGNTIYFGEGSWLTVV.

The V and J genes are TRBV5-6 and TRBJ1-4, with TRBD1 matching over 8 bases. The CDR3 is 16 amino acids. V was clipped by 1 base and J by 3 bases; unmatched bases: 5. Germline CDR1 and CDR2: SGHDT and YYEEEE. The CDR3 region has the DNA TGTGCCAGCAGCTTGTACAGGGGGATAGCTAATGAAAAACTGTTTTTT. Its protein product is CASSLYRGIANEKLFF.

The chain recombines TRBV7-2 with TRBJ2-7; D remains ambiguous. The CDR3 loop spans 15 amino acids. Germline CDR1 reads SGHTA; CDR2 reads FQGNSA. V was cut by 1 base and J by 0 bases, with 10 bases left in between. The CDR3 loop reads CASSLVARNSYEQYF. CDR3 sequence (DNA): TGTGCCAGCAGCTTAGTGGCCCGTAACTCCTACGAGCAGTACTTC.

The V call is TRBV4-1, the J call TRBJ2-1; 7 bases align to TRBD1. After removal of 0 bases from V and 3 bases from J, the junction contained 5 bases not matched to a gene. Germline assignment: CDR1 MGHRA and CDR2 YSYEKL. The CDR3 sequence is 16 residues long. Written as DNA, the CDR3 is TGCGCCAGCAGCCAAGATCAGGGGACAGACTACAATGAGCAGTTCTTC. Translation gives CASSQDQGTDYNEQFF.

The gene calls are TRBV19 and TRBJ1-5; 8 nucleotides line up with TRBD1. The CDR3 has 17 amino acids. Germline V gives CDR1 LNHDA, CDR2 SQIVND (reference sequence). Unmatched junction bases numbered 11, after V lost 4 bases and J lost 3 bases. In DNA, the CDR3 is TGTGCCAGTAGTACTCTGACAGGGGTAGGTAACAATCAGCCCCAGCATTTT. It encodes CASSTLTGVGNNQPQHF.

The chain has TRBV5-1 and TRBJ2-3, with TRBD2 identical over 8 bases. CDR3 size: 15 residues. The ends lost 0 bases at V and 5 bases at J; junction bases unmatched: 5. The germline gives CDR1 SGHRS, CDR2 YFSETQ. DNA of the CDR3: TGCGCCAGCAGCTTGGGCGGGAGGACGCGAGATACGCAGTATTTT. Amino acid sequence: CASSLGGRTRDTQYF.

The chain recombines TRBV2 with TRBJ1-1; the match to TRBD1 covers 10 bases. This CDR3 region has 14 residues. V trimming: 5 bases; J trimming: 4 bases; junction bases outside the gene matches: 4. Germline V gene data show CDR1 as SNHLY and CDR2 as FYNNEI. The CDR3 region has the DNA TGTGCCAGCAGTCCGGGACAGGGGATCACTGAAGCTTTCTTT. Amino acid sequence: CASSPGQGITEAFF.

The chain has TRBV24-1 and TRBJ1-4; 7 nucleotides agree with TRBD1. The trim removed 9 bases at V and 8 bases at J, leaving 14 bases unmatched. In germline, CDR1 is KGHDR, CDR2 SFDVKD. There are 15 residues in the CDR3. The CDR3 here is CATSDPATGNEKLFF. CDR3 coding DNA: TGTGCCACCTCTGATCCCGCGACAGGGAACGAAAAACTGTTTTTT.

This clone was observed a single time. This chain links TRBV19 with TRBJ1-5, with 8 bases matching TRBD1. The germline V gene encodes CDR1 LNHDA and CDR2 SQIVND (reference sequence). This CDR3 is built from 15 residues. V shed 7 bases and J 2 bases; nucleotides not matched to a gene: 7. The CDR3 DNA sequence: TGTGCCAGTAATCCAGGGGGCGTACGCAATCAGCCCCAGCATTTT. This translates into CASNPGGVRNQPQHF.

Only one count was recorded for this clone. The CDR3 here is CASSLRESETQYF. DNA for the CDR3: TGTGCCAGCTCTCTTCGGGAGTCTGAGACCCAGTACTTC. This rearrangement joins TRBV18 to TRBJ2-5; possible D gene TRBD2, 6 bases. The CDR3 is 13 amino acids. The V gene's germline CDR1 is KGHSH and CDR2 LQKENI. Trimming shortened V by 6 bases and J by 5 bases, and 13 bases separated the two germline ends.

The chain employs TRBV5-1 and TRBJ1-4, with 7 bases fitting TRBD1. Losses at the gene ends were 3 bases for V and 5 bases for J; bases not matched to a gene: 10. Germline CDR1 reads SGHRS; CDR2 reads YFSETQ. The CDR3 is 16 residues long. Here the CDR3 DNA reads TGCGCCAGCAGCTCGACTGGGGACAGTAGGAATGAAAAACTGTTTTTT. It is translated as CASSSTGDSRNEKLFF.

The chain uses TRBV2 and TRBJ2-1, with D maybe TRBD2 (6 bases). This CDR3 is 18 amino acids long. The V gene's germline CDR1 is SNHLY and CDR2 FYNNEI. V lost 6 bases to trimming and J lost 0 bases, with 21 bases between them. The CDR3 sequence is CASSQISGTSYSYNEQFF. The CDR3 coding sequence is TGTGCCAGCAGCCAAATCTCTGGGACTTCCTACTCCTACAATGAGCAGTTCTTC.

Here the CDR3 DNA reads TGTGCCAGCAGCTCGGGACAGGGGGCCAACGTCCTGACTTTC. Amino acid sequence: CASSSGQGANVLTF. The J gene is TRBJ2-6, the V gene TRBV7-9; TRBD1 agrees at 7 bases. Germline V gives CDR1 SEHNR, CDR2 FQNEAQ (reference sequence). V lost 4 bases to trimming and J lost 4 bases; unmatched junction nucleotides: 1. There are 14 residues in the CDR3.

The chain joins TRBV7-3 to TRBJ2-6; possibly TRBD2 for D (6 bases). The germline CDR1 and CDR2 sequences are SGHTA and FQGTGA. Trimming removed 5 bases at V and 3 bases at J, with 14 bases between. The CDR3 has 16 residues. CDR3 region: CASSTHGGRGANVLTF. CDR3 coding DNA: TGTGCCAGCAGCACACACGGGGGACGTGGGGCCAACGTCCTGACTTTC.

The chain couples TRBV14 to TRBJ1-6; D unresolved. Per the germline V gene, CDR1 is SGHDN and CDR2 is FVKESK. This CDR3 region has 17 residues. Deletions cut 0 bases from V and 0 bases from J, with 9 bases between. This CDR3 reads CASSQDIGSSYNSPLHF. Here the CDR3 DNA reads TGTGCCAGCAGCCAAGATATTGGGAGCTCCTATAATTCACCCCTCCACTTT.

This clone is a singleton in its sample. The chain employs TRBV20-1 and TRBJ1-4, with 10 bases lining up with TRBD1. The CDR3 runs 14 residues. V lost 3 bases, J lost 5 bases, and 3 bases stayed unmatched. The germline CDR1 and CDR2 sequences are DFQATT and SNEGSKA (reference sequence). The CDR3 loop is CSASPGQGNEKLFF. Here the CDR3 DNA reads TGCAGTGCTAGTCCGGGACAGGGGAATGAAAAACTGTTTTTT.

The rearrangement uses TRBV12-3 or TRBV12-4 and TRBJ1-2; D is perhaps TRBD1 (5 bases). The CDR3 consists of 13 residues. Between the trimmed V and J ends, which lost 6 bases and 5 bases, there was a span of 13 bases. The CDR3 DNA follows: TGTGCCAGCAGCCTAGGGCAGGGTTATGGCTACACCTTC. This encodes CASSLGQGYGYTF.

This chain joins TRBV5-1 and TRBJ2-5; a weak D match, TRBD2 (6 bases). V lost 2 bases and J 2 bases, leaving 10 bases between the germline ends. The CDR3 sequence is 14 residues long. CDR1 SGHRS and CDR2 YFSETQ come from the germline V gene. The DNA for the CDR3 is TGCGCCAGCAGCTTTTCAGGGACTCAAGAGACCCAGTACTTC. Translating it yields CASSFSGTQETQYF.

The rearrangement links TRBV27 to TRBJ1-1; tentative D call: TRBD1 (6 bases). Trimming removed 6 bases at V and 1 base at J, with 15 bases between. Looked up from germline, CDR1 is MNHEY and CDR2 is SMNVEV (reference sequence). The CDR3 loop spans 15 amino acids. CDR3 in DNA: TGTGCCAGCAGGATCACAGGGTTCGAGAACACTGAAGCTTTCTTT. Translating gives CASRITGFENTEAFF.

CDR3 coding DNA: TGTGCCAGCATAGGACTAGCGGGGTACGAGCAGTACTTC. This codes for CASIGLAGYEQYF. The genes are TRBV6-5 and TRBJ2-7, with 12 bases identical to TRBD2. The CDR3 totals 13 residues. Germline V CDR1 and CDR2: MNHEY, SVGAGI. The junction had 2 bases not matched to a gene; V was cut back by 7 bases and J by 4 bases.

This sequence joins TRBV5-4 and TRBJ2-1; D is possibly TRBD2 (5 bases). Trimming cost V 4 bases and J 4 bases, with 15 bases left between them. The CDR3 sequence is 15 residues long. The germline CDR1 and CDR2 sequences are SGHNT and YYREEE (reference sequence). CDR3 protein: CASSNEGAFYNEQFF. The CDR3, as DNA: TGTGCCAGCAGCAATGAGGGAGCGTTTTACAATGAGCAGTTCTTC.

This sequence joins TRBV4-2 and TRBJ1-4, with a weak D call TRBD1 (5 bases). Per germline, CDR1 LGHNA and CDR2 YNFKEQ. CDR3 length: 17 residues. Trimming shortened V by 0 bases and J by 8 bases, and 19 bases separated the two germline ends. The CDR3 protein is CASSQDAWGVEGEKLFF. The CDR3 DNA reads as TGTGCCAGCAGCCAAGATGCATGGGGGGTGGAGGGGGAAAAACTGTTTTTT.

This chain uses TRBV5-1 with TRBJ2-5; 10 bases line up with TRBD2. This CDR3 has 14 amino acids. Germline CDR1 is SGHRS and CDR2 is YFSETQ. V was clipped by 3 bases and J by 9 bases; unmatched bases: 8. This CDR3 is CASSSLAGEVAQYF. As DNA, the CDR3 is TGCGCCAGCAGCTCCCTAGCGGGAGAGGTGGCCCAGTACTTC.

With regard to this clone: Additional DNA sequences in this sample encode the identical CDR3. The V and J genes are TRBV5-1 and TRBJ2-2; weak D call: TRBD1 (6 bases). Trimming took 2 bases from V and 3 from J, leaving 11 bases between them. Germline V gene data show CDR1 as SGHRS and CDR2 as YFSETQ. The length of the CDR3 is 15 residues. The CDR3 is CASSLGNRDTGELFF. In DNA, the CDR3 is TGCGCCAGCAGCTTAGGGAACAGGGACACCGGGGAGCTGTTTTTT.